The T cell receptor (beta chain) under discussion was sequenced for a study of cytomegalovirus exposure and HLA in healthy donors. CDR3 length equals 14 residues. Germline V lookup: CDR1 LNHDA, CDR2 SQIVND (reference sequence). The trim removed 4 bases at V and 5 bases at J, leaving 6 bases unmatched. The PCR was carried out with 60 Vbeta primers and 13 Jbeta primers. TCRdb's copy holds only in-frame clones and misses some; the assay was immunoSEQ multiplex PCR. Of some 180,000 clones listed, 82% are singletons. This clone was seen only a few times. Its antigen is undetermined. Study-wide results and limits: For most subjects, TCR beta sequences were reported to predict HLA-A and HLA-B alleles with accuracy. Among the sequence variants, a highly shared cluster was likely an artifact of sequencing.

The source material was PBMCs. This clonotype was obtained from a man aged 35 to 55 in good health and CMV-seronegative. The genes are TRBV19 and TRBJ1-1; 8 bases are shared with TRBD1. The CDR3 DNA sequence: TGTGCCAGTAGTACTAACAGGGGGAGAACTGAAGCTTTCTTT. The encoded protein is CASSTNRGRTEAFF.